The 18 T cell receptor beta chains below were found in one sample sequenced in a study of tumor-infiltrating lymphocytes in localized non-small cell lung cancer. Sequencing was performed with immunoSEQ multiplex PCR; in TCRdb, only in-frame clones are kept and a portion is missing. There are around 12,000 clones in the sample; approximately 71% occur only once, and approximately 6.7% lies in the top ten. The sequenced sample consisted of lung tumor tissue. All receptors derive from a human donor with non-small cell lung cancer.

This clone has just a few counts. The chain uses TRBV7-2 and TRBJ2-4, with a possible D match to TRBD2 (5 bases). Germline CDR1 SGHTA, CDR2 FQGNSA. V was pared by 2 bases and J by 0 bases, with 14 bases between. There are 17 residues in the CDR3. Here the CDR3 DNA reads TGTGCCAGCAGCTTATGGACTGGAACACTAGCCAAAAACATTCAGTACTTC. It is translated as CASSLWTGTLAKNIQYF.

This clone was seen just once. DNA of the CDR3: TGTGCCAGCAGTTACGGGCAAGCTTTCTTT. Translating gives CASSYGQAFF. The rearrangement links TRBV6-5 to TRBJ1-1; D remains unclear. CDR1 is MNHEY and CDR2 is SVGAGI in the germline V gene. The V and J ends lost 2 bases and 9 bases respectively, with 4 bases between them. This CDR3 has 10 amino acids.

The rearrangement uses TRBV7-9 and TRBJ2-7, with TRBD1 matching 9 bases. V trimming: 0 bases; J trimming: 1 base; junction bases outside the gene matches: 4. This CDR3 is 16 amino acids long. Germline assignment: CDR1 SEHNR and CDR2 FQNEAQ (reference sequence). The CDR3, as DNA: TGTGCCAGCAGCTTAGCAACAGGGGGCCGGTCCTACGAGCAGTACTTC. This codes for CASSLATGGRSYEQYF.

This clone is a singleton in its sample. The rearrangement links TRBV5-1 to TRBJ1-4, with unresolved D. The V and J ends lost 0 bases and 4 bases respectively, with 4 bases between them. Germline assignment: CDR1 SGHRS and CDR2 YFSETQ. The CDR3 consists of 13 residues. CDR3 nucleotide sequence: TGCGCCAGCAGCTTGGTATTTAATGAAAAACTGTTTTTT. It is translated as CASSLVFNEKLFF.

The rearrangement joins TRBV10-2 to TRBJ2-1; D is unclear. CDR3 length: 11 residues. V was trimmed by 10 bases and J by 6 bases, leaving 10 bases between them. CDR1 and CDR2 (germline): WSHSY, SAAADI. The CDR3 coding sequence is TGCGCCACCTCTAGGGCCAATGAGCAGTTCTTC. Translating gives CATSRANEQFF.

For the CDR3, the DNA is TGCGCCAGCAGCCAAGGGGATGGGACAGGGACTAGCACAGATACGCAGTATTTT. Translated, it gives CASSQGDGTGTSTDTQYF. The chain couples TRBV4-1 to TRBJ2-3; 9 bases fit TRBD1. The V and J ends lost 1 base and 0 bases, in that order; junction bases with no gene match: 8. The germline gives CDR1 MGHRA, CDR2 YSYEKL. This CDR3 region has 18 residues.

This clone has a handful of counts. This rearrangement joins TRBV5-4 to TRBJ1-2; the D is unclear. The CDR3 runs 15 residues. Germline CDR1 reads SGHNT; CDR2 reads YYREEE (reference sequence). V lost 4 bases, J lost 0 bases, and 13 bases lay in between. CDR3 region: CASSLVSTSNYGYTF. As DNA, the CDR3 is TGTGCCAGCAGCCTAGTGTCGACTTCTAACTATGGCTACACCTTC. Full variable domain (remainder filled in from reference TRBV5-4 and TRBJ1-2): ETGVTQSPTHLIKTRGQQVTLRCSSQSGHNTVSWYQQALGQGPQFIFQYYREEENGRGNFPPRFSGLQFPNYSSELNVNALELDDSALYLCASSLVSTSNYGYTFGSGTRLTVV.

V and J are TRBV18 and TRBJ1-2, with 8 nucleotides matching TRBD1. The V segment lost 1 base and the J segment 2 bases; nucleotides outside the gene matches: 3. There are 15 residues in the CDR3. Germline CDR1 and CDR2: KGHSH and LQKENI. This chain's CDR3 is CASSPQTGENYGYTF. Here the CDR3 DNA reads TGTGCCAGCTCACCACAGACAGGGGAGAACTATGGCTACACCTTC.

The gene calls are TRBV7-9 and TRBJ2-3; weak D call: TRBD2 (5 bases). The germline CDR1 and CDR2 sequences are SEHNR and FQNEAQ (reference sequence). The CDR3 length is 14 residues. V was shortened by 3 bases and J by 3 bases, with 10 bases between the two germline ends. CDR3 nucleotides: TGTGCCAGCAGCTTTAGCAGGAGGACAGATACGCAGTATTTT. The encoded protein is CASSFSRRTDTQYF. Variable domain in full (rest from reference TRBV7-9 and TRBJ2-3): DTGVSQNPRHKITKRGQNVTFRCDPISEHNRLYWYRQTLGQGPEFLTYFQNEAQLEKSRLLSDRFSAERPKGSFSTLEIQRTEQGDSAMYLCASSFSRRTDTQYFGPGTRLTVL.

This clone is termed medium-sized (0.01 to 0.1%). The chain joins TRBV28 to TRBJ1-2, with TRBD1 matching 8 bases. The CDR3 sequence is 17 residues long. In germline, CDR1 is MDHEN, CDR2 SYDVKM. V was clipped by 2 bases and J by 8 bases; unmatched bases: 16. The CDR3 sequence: CASSLLPRTGTKEGYTF. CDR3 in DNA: TGTGCCAGCAGTTTACTCCCTCGGACAGGGACCAAGGAAGGCTACACCTTC.

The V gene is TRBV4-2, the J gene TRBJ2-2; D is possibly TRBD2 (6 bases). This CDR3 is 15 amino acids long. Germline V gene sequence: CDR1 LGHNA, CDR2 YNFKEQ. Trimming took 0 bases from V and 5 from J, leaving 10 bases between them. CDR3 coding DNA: TGTGCCAGCAGCCAAGATCGACTAGGGACCGGGGAGCTGTTTTTT. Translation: CASSQDRLGTGELFF.

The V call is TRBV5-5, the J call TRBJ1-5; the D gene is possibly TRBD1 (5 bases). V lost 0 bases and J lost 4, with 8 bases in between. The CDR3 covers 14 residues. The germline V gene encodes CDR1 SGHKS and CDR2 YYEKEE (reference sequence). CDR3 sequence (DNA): TGTGCCAGCAGCTTGGGAGAGGGGAATCAGCCCCAGCATTTT. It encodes CASSLGEGNQPQHF.

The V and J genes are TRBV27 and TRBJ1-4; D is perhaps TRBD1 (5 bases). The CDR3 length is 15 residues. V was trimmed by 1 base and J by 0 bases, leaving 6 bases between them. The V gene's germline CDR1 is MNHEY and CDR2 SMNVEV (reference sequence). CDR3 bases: TGTGCCAGCAGTTTATGGGGGACAACTAATGAAAAACTGTTTTTT. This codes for CASSLWGTTNEKLFF. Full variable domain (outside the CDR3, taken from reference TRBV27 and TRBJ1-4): EAQVTQNPRYLITVTGKKLTVTCSQNMNHEYMSWYRQDPGLGLRQIYYSMNVEVTDKGDVPEGYKVSRKEKRNFPLILESPSPNQTSLYFCASSLWGTTNEKLFFGSGTQLSVL.

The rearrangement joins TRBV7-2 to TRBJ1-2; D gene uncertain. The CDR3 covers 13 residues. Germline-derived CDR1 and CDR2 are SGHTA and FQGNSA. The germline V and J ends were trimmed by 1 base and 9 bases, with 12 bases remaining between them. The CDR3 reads CASSLGPIGSYTF. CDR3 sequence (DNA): TGTGCCAGCAGCTTAGGACCCATTGGCAGCTACACCTTC.

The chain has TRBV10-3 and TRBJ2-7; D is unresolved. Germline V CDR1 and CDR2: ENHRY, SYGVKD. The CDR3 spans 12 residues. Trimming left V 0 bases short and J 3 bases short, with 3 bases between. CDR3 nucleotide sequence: TGTGCCATCAGTGAGTCCCTCTACGAGCAGTACTTC. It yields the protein CAISESLYEQYF.

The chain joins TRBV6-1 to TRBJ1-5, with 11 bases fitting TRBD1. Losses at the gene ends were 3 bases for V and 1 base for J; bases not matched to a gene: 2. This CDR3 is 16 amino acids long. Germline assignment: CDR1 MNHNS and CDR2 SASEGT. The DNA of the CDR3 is TGTGCCAGCAGTGAGCGGGACAGGGGGAGCAATCAGCCCCAGCATTTT. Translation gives CASSERDRGSNQPQHF.

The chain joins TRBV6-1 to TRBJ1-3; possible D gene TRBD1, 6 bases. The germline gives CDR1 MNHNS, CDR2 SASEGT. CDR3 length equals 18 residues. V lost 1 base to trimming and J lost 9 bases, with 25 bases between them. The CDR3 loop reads CASSEDGGIGTSYSTIYF. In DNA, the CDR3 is TGTGCCAGCAGTGAAGATGGAGGGATTGGGACATCTTACAGCACCATATATTTT.

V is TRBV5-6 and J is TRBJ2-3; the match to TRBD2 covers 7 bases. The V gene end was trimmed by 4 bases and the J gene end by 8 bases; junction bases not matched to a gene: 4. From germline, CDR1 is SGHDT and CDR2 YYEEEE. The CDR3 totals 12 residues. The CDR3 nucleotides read TGTGCCAGCAGCCTCCCGGGGGGTACGCAGTATTTT. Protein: CASSLPGGTQYF.